This T cell receptor (beta chain) was recovered during a study of metastatic and nonmetastatic thyroid tumors. Overall study: Repertoire comparison spanned blood and tumor or nodule tissue of malignant and benign thyroid patients.

Treatment of any kind had been given to no patient before thyroid surgery. Study results and caveats: It was reported that TCR beta diversity was significantly higher in malignant thyroid tumors than benign nodules, in blood and tumor.

Original analysis: The study's classifier, a distant-metastasis tool for papillary thyroid cancer, was built using CDR3 differences across clinicopathological groups. TCRdb re-processed the PCR reads through MiXCR. TCRdb assigned the V and J calls; the authors' analysis was not used. The table has approximately 12,000 clones, 27% seen once. As concerns this clone: What it recognizes is unknown.

The CDR3 runs 14 residues. The germline gives CDR1 SEHNR, CDR2 FQNEAQ (reference sequence). V was shortened by 5 bases and J by 2 bases, with 12 bases between the two germline ends. The sample comprised tumor tissue. V usage is TRBV7-9 and J usage is TRBJ1-2; TRBD1 might be the D (5 bases). This clonotype originated in a female donor with papillary thyroid cancer or a benign thyroid nodule (not recorded which). Some clones in this sample may be carry-over from other donors' samples. The CDR3 protein is CASSRGASNYGYTF. Here the CDR3 DNA reads TGTGCCAGCAGCCGCGGGGCCTCAAACTATGGCTACACCTTC.